These 9 T cell receptor beta chains share one sample of origin, sequenced in a study of T-cell memory formation after mild COVID-19. MiXCR, run by TCRdb on the 5' RACE reads, gives a single entry per CDR3 protein. The sample has approximately 490,000 distinct CDR3 sequences, roughly 22% seen once. The specimen was PBMCs or a T cell subset sorted from them (not recorded which). All receptors come from an adult woman who had mild COVID-19 (a few samples of this study predate the infection). Cell type and time point are not known.

The chain has TRBV20-1 and TRBJ2-7, with 10 nucleotides matching TRBD2. Germline values: CDR1 DFQATT, CDR2 SNEGSKA (reference sequence). This CDR3 spans 14 amino acids. V trimming: 3 bases; J trimming: 2 bases; junction bases outside the gene matches: 4. For the CDR3, the DNA is TGCAGTGCTAGGTCCAGCGGGAGGGCCTACGAGCAGTACTTC. Translating it yields CSARSSGRAYEQYF.

V and J are TRBV7-2 and TRBJ2-1; TRBD2 agrees at 13 bases. CDR1 SGHTA and CDR2 FQGNSA come from the germline V gene. The CDR3 is 15 amino acids. After removal of 4 bases from V and 9 bases from J, the junction contained 6 bases not matched to a gene. CDR3 loop: CASSSPTSGGPEQFF. CDR3 sequence (DNA): TGTGCCAGCAGCTCTCCGACTAGCGGGGGGCCTGAGCAGTTCTTC.

V gene TRBV30 combines with J gene TRBJ2-2; TRBD2 matches 8 bases. CDR1 GTSNPN and CDR2 SVGIG come from the germline V gene (reference sequence). J lost 3 bases, V lost 0 bases, and 6 bases had no gene match. The CDR3 loop spans 16 amino acids. The CDR3 spells CAWSVVRGGHTGELFF. Here the CDR3 DNA reads TGTGCCTGGAGTGTAGTTCGGGGGGGGCACACCGGGGAGCTGTTTTTT.

The chain joins TRBV15 to TRBJ2-2, with TRBD1 identical over 9 bases. Germline V gene data show CDR1 as LNHNV and CDR2 as YYDKDF (reference sequence). The V gene end was trimmed by 5 bases and the J gene end by 7 bases; junction bases not matched to a gene: 8. This CDR3 is 15 amino acids long. This chain's CDR3 is CATSGGQGIGGELFF. CDR3 bases: TGTGCCACCAGCGGGGGACAGGGTATCGGCGGGGAGCTGTTTTTT.

This chain's CDR3 is CASSLASSGYGYTF. The DNA for the CDR3 is TGTGCCAGCAGCTTAGCGAGCAGCGGCTATGGCTACACCTTC. The V and J genes are TRBV7-9 and TRBJ1-2; D is undetermined. The CDR3 consists of 14 residues. Deletions cut 0 bases from V and 4 bases from J, with 9 bases between. The germline V gene encodes CDR1 SEHNR and CDR2 FQNEAQ (reference sequence).

This clonotype appeared a few times. The chain employs TRBV7-9 and TRBJ2-1, with 7 bases aligning to TRBD2. CDR1 SEHNR and CDR2 FQNEAQ come from the germline V gene (reference sequence). The CDR3 is made up of 15 amino acids. V lost 4 bases, J lost 0 bases, and 3 bases stayed unmatched. DNA for the CDR3: TGTGCCAGCAGCTCCATAGCGGGCTCCTACAATGAGCAGTTCTTC. Residues: CASSSIAGSYNEQFF.

This clonotype was counted once. The V and J genes are TRBV5-1 and TRBJ2-7; a weak D match, TRBD1 (6 bases). CDR1 and CDR2 from the germline V gene are SGHRS and YFSETQ. V lost 4 bases, J lost 3 bases, and 14 bases lay in between. The CDR3 is made up of 14 amino acids. The CDR3 protein is CASSPTTGYYEQYF. The DNA for the CDR3 is TGCGCCAGCAGCCCTACGACAGGTTACTACGAGCAGTACTTC.

At least ten counts were recorded for this clonotype. V gene TRBV5-1 combines with J gene TRBJ1-1; D unresolved. The CDR3 covers 13 residues. Trimming cost V 5 bases and J 5 bases, with 13 bases left between them. CDR1 SGHRS and CDR2 YFSETQ come from the germline V gene. Here the CDR3 DNA reads TGCGCCAGCAGTAACGGGTTTGGTACTGAAGCTTTCTTT. Its protein product is CASSNGFGTEAFF.

This chain links TRBV5-1 with TRBJ2-3; 9 bases align to TRBD2. The V segment lost 2 bases and the J segment 3 bases; nucleotides outside the gene matches: 7. This CDR3 has 16 amino acids. Germline V gene data show CDR1 as SGHRS and CDR2 as YFSETQ. The DNA for the CDR3 is TGCGCCAGCAGCTTACGGGCGGGGGGGCAAACAGATACGCAGTATTTT. As protein: CASSLRAGGQTDTQYF.